The 9 T cell receptor beta chains below were found in one sample sequenced in a study of blood T cell repertoires in COVID-19. Method: immunoSEQ multiplex PCR; TCRdb's copy keeps in-frame clones and lacks some. The sample records nearly 200,000 clones, just under 85% being singletons. Sequencing was carried out using peripheral blood. The receptors stem from a human donor with acute or convalescent COVID-19. The donor label of this sample is uncertain.

Remarks on this clone: Other DNA sequences in the same sample also yield this CDR3. The genes are TRBV6-6 and TRBJ2-1; D call uncertain. The CDR3 contains 14 residues. V was pared by 4 bases and J by 0 bases, with 7 bases between. Germline loops: CDR1 MNHNY, CDR2 SVGAGI (reference sequence). The CDR3 region has the DNA TGTGCCAGCAGTTCAGGAAGCTCCTACAATGAGCAGTTCTTC. Translation gives CASSSGSSYNEQFF.

This clone has a single count. This chain links TRBV7-2 with TRBJ1-5; D gene ambiguous. This CDR3 is 14 amino acids long. The germline CDR1 and CDR2 sequences are SGHTA and FQGNSA. The V gene lost 1 base and the J gene lost 4 bases, with 8 bases spanning the gap. The DNA of the CDR3 is TGTGCCAGCAGCTTAGTCAGTTATAATCAGCCCCAGCATTTT. Its protein is CASSLVSYNQPQHF.

V gene TRBV27 combines with J gene TRBJ1-1; 9 bases map to TRBD1. Germline V lookup: CDR1 MNHEY, CDR2 SMNVEV (reference sequence). The V gene end was trimmed by 8 bases and the J gene end by 4 bases; junction bases not matched to a gene: 2. This CDR3 region has 12 residues. The CDR3 loop reads CASRQGGTEAFF. CDR3 nucleotide sequence: TGTGCCAGCCGACAGGGGGGCACTGAAGCTTTCTTT.

The CDR3 DNA follows: TGTGCCAGCAGCGTCGGGGCCCCGCGACGGGGGGGCTTCTACAATGAGCAGTTCTTC. It codes for CASSVGAPRRGGFYNEQFF. This chain uses TRBV9 with TRBJ2-1, with TRBD2 matching over 8 bases. V was clipped by 2 bases and J by 3 bases; unmatched bases: 16. The CDR3 contains 19 residues. CDR1 and CDR2 (germline): SGDLS, YYNGEE.

V is TRBV7-9 and J is TRBJ2-7; D may be TRBD1 (6 bases). The CDR3 loop spans 16 amino acids. The germline V and J ends were trimmed by 5 bases and 2 bases, with 19 bases remaining between them. The V gene's germline CDR1 is SEHNR and CDR2 FQNEAQ (reference sequence). The CDR3 protein is CASSGGTVGQTYEQYF. The CDR3 DNA sequence: TGTGCCAGCAGCGGAGGTACGGTCGGACAGACCTACGAGCAGTACTTC.

This chain uses TRBV6-2 or TRBV6-3 with TRBJ1-1; 7 positions match TRBD1. Germline assignment: CDR1 MNHEY and CDR2 SVGEGT. Germline trimming cut 5 bases from V and 4 bases from J; bases unmatched to any gene: 7. The CDR3 is 14 amino acids. The CDR3 loop reads CASSDRQGPTEAFF. CDR3 nucleotides: TGTGCCAGCAGTGACCGACAGGGTCCCACTGAAGCTTTCTTT.

V usage is TRBV4-1 and J usage is TRBJ1-6; tentatively, D is TRBD1 (6 bases). CDR1 MGHRA and CDR2 YSYEKL come from the germline V gene. The CDR3 extends over 17 amino acids. Trimming removed 3 bases at V and 7 bases at J, with 19 bases between. The CDR3: CASSQTSGQSGNSPLHF. DNA for the CDR3: TGCGCCAGCAGCCAGACCAGTGGACAGTCCGGCAATTCACCCCTCCACTTT.

V usage is TRBV28 and J usage is TRBJ2-3; 13 bases fit TRBD2. CDR3 size: 17 residues. J lost 5 bases, V lost 3 bases, and 8 bases had no gene match. In germline, CDR1 is MDHEN, CDR2 SYDVKM. The CDR3, as DNA: TGTGCCAGCAGTTTGCCTACTAGCGGGAGGGCAAAAGATACGCAGTATTTT. Translating it yields CASSLPTSGRAKDTQYF. Looking up the rest from reference TRBV28 and TRBJ2-3 gives the full variable domain: DVKVTQSSRYLVKRTGEKVFLECVQDMDHENMFWYRQDPGLGLRLIYFSYDVKMKEKGDIPEGYSVSREKKERFSLILESASTNQTSMYLCASSLPTSGRAKDTQYFGPGTRLTVL.

J is TRBJ2-7 and V is TRBV5-4, with a tentative D call TRBD1 (5 bases). CDR1 and CDR2 from the germline V gene are SGHNT and YYREEE (reference sequence). The V end was cut by 6 bases, the J end by 2 bases, with 12 bases between. This CDR3 is 13 amino acids long. CDR3 residues: CASMAGNAYEQYF. The CDR3, as DNA: TGTGCCAGCATGGCAGGGAATGCCTACGAGCAGTACTTC. Using reference TRBV5-4 and TRBJ2-7 for the parts outside the CDR3, the full variable domain is ETGVTQSPTHLIKTRGQQVTLRCSSQSGHNTVSWYQQALGQGPQFIFQYYREEENGRGNFPPRFSGLQFPNYSSELNVNALELDDSALYLCASMAGNAYEQYFGPGTRLTVT.